Below are 19 T cell receptor beta chains sequenced from a single sample in a study of cytomegalovirus exposure and HLA in healthy donors. Use of 60 Vbeta and 13 Jbeta primers characterized the PCR. Clones were read by immunoSEQ multiplex PCR, and TCRdb kept only the in-frame ones, dropping some. In the table there are fewer than 250,000 clones, over 75% of which are singletons. The source material was PBMCs. The receptors here all came from a male donor in good health and CMV-seronegative.

This rearrangement joins TRBV7-3 to TRBJ2-3; 9 bases are a match to TRBD2. CDR3 length: 16 amino acids. The germline V gene encodes CDR1 SGHTA and CDR2 FQGTGA. V lost 1 base and J lost 2; bases outside the gene matches: 4. The CDR3 spells CASSLMPSGATDTQYF. CDR3 nucleotides: TGTGCCAGCAGCTTAATGCCTAGCGGGGCCACAGATACGCAGTATTTT.

The CDR3 bases are TGTGCCAGCAGTGGACAGGGGGCTACCTCTGGGGCCAACGTCCTGACTTTC. Its translation is CASSGQGATSGANVLTF. The J gene is TRBJ2-6, the V gene TRBV25-1, with TRBD1 matching 10 bases. The J segment lost 0 bases and the V segment lost 4 bases, leaving 3 bases of the junction unmatched. Germline V gene lookup returns CDR1 MGHDK and CDR2 SYGVNS. The CDR3 runs 17 residues.

The chain employs TRBV7-7 and TRBJ2-2; 7 bases are a match to TRBD1. This CDR3 comprises 14 residues. Germline lookup yields CDR1 SSHAT and CDR2 FNYEAQ (reference sequence). V shed 5 bases, J shed 7 bases, and the junction held 7 bases outside the gene matches. The CDR3 nucleotides are TGTGCCAGCAGCCCCACAGGGGCTGGCGGGGAGCTGTTTTTT. Amino acids: CASSPTGAGGELFF.

The rearrangement uses TRBV7-2 and TRBJ2-7; no clear D gene. Trimming took off 1 base at V and 0 bases at J, with 10 bases between the two ends. Germline-derived CDR1 and CDR2 are SGHTA and FQGNSA. The CDR3 length is 15 residues. The CDR3 is CASSLVYPSSYEQYF. DNA of the CDR3: TGTGCCAGCAGCTTAGTCTACCCGAGCTCCTACGAGCAGTACTTC.

This chain links TRBV7-9 with TRBJ1-1; TRBD1 matches 7 bases. V shed 5 bases and J 4 bases; nucleotides not matched to a gene: 7. This CDR3 has 14 amino acids. Per germline, CDR1 SEHNR and CDR2 FQNEAQ (reference sequence). The CDR3 reads CASSLTGAGTEAFF. As DNA, the CDR3 is TGTGCCAGCAGCCTAACAGGGGCGGGCACTGAAGCTTTCTTT.

The chain uses TRBV6-5 and TRBJ1-2; 7 bases map to TRBD1. The trim removed 7 bases at V and 4 bases at J, leaving 6 bases unmatched. This CDR3 region has 13 residues. The V gene's germline CDR1 is MNHEY and CDR2 SVGAGI. The CDR3, as DNA: TGTGCCAGCACCTACGGGACAGCCTATGGCTACACCTTC. This sequence encodes CASTYGTAYGYTF.

V usage is TRBV5-1 and J usage is TRBJ2-4, with 8 bases fitting TRBD2. The J segment lost 5 bases and the V segment lost 4 bases, leaving 11 bases of the junction unmatched. Germline V lookup: CDR1 SGHRS, CDR2 YFSETQ. The CDR3 has 16 residues. For the CDR3, the DNA is TGCGCCAGCAGCCCTCGGGGGGGAATACGGGAAAACATTCAGTACTTC. Translating gives CASSPRGGIRENIQYF.

This clone was seen just once. The CDR3 DNA reads as TGTGCCAGCAGCGACCCCGGACAGGCCAAAAACATTCAGTACTTC. This translates into CASSDPGQAKNIQYF. V usage is TRBV6-5 and J usage is TRBJ2-4; maybe TRBD1 (6 bases). CDR3 length equals 15 residues. The V end lost 6 bases, the J end lost 1 base, and 13 bases lay between the germline ends. CDR1 MNHEY and CDR2 SVGAGI come from the germline V gene.

This chain links TRBV7-3 with TRBJ2-3, with D hard to call. Germline CDR1 reads SGHTA; CDR2 reads FQGTGA. The CDR3 consists of 12 residues. The ends were cut back, 4 bases at V and 0 bases at J, with 2 bases in the middle. The DNA of the CDR3 is TGTGCCAGCAGCTCGAGCACAGATACGCAGTATTTT. Translated: CASSSSTDTQYF.

The chain carries TRBV5-1 and TRBJ1-1, with 10 bases lining up with TRBD1. From germline, CDR1 is SGHRS and CDR2 YFSETQ. The CDR3 totals 13 residues. The junction had 2 bases not matched to a gene; V was cut back by 4 bases and J by 5 bases. The CDR3 is CASSGDRGTEAFF. The CDR3 coding sequence is TGCGCCAGCAGCGGGGACAGGGGTACTGAAGCTTTCTTT.

The gene calls are TRBV27 and TRBJ2-4; 9 bases are shared with TRBD2. This CDR3 is built from 13 residues. Germline CDR1 and CDR2: MNHEY and SMNVEV (reference sequence). Trimming cost V 0 bases and J 11 bases; bases outside gene matches: 2. CDR3 in DNA: TGTGCCAGCAGTTTATCGAAGCGGGGGGTTCAGTACTTC. Translation gives CASSLSKRGVQYF.

This rearrangement joins TRBV7-8 to TRBJ1-4, with TRBD1 as a possible D gene (6 bases). In germline, CDR1 is SGHVS, CDR2 FQNEAQ. The CDR3 totals 15 residues. V lost 4 bases, J lost 4 bases, and 13 bases lay in between. The CDR3 spells CASSSGAGNNEKLFF. As DNA, the CDR3 is TGTGCCAGCAGCTCAGGGGCGGGTAATAATGAAAAACTGTTTTTT.

This chain links TRBV25-1 with TRBJ1-2; no firm D call. The length of the CDR3 is 14 residues. The V end lost 5 bases, the J end lost 0 bases, and 10 bases lay between the germline ends. The germline V gene encodes CDR1 MGHDK and CDR2 SYGVNS. For the CDR3, the DNA is TGTGCCAGCAGTTTAACAGTTGCTAACTATGGCTACACCTTC. It specifies CASSLTVANYGYTF.

The gene calls are TRBV9 and TRBJ2-5; D possibly corresponds to TRBD1 (5 bases). Trimming left V 2 bases short and J 4 bases short, with 15 bases between. This CDR3 spans 15 amino acids. Per the germline V gene, CDR1 is SGDLS and CDR2 is YYNGEE. The CDR3 DNA reads as TGTGCCAGCAGCGTCGAAGGGGCTAGGGGAGAGACCCAGTACTTC. Translating it yields CASSVEGARGETQYF.

This clone was seen just once. The chain uses TRBV28 and TRBJ1-2, with a weak D call TRBD1 (6 bases). V dropped 4 bases and J dropped 8 bases, with 17 bases sitting between them. Germline CDR1 reads MDHEN; CDR2 reads SYDVKM. The CDR3 length is 14 residues. CDR3 sequence reads: CASSSAGARRGYTF. CDR3 in DNA: TGTGCCAGCAGTTCCGCGGGGGCGAGGCGAGGCTACACCTTC.

The V and J genes are TRBV6-5 and TRBJ2-1; TRBD1 aligns across 10 bases. J lost 4 bases, V lost 5 bases, and 5 bases had no gene match. Per the germline V gene, CDR1 is MNHEY and CDR2 is SVGAGI. The CDR3 runs to 15 residues. CDR3 in amino acids: CASSLRTGGYNEQFF. The DNA for the CDR3 is TGTGCCAGCAGTCTAAGGACAGGGGGGTACAATGAGCAGTTCTTC.

In nucleotides, the CDR3 is TGCGCCAGCAGCTTCCTCGGGAGGGGCGACGAGCAGTACTTC. It yields the protein CASSFLGRGDEQYF. The chain joins TRBV5-1 to TRBJ2-7; 8 positions agree with TRBD2. The CDR3 contains 14 residues. V trimming: 2 bases; J trimming: 5 bases; junction bases outside the gene matches: 6. The germline CDR1 and CDR2 sequences are SGHRS and YFSETQ.

The chain carries TRBV2 and TRBJ1-5; D ambiguous. The V end lost 0 bases, the J end lost 10 bases, and 19 bases lay between the germline ends. CDR3 size: 16 residues. The germline V gene encodes CDR1 SNHLY and CDR2 FYNNEI. The CDR3 DNA sequence: TGTGCCAGCAGTGAAGCCTCCACATGGATGGGAGGTCCCCAGCATTTT. Residues: CASSEASTWMGGPQHF.

The V call is TRBV29-1, the J call TRBJ2-1; 11 bases are shared with TRBD1. This CDR3 comprises 15 residues. Looked up from germline, CDR1 is SQVTM and CDR2 is ANQGSEA. V gave up 0 bases and J gave up 6 bases; unmatched junction bases: 4. The CDR3 region has the DNA TGCAGCGTTGAAGATCCCGGGACAGGGGGCAATGAGCAGTTCTTC. This codes for CSVEDPGTGGNEQFF.